The 12 T cell receptor beta chains in this list originate from one sample, sequenced in a study of control samples from healthy donors and cancer patients. The method was immunoSEQ multiplex PCR; TCRdb's version includes in-frame clones alone and lacks a portion of them. The sample lists 230,000 or so clones, about 93% occurring once. The specimen sequenced was blood. The source of these receptors is a man aged 50-60 years in good health.

The J gene is TRBJ1-6, the V gene TRBV7-8, with 7 bases aligning to TRBD1. Germline trimming cut 2 bases from V and 0 bases from J; bases unmatched to any gene: 13. The CDR3 runs 20 residues. Germline loops: CDR1 SGHVS, CDR2 FQNEAQ. The CDR3 region has the DNA TGTGCCAGCAGCTTAAACTCTCGAAACAGGGGAAGCTCCTATAATTCACCCCTCCACTTT. Encoded protein: CASSLNSRNRGSSYNSPLHF.

The genes are TRBV6-5 and TRBJ2-1; a possible D gene is TRBD2 (6 bases). The CDR3 covers 14 residues. With 2 bases removed from V and 8 bases from J, the gap between germline ends came to 13 bases. In germline, CDR1 is MNHEY, CDR2 SVGAGI. The CDR3 sequence is CASSYLRGAYEQFF. CDR3 nucleotide sequence: TGTGCCAGCAGTTACCTGCGGGGTGCCTATGAGCAGTTCTTC.

The genes are TRBV5-1 and TRBJ2-5; D remains unclear. V lost 0 bases and J lost 5, with 11 bases in between. This CDR3 comprises 14 residues. The germline V gene encodes CDR1 SGHRS and CDR2 YFSETQ. This CDR3 reads CASSLDGAHETQYF. The CDR3 DNA reads TGCGCCAGCAGCTTGGATGGTGCCCACGAGACCCAGTACTTC.

The chain is built from TRBV15 and TRBJ1-2; perhaps TRBD1 as D (5 bases). CDR3 length: 18 residues. Deletions cut 3 bases from V and 8 bases from J, with 28 bases between. Per germline, CDR1 LNHNV and CDR2 YYDKDF (reference sequence). CDR3 residues: CATSRTHRDVGRFGGYTF. The CDR3 DNA reads TGTGCCACCAGCAGGACGCACCGGGACGTAGGGCGGTTTGGGGGCTACACCTTC.

The chain uses TRBV18 and TRBJ1-1; D uncertain. Trimming stripped 0 bases from V and 0 bases from J, with 5 bases between. Germline V gene lookup returns CDR1 KGHSH and CDR2 LQKENI. The CDR3 runs 14 residues. The CDR3 region has the DNA TGTGCCAGCTCACCACCGGCTGTGAACACTGAAGCTTTCTTT. It is translated as CASSPPAVNTEAFF.

The gene calls are TRBV19 and TRBJ2-5, with 12 bases matching TRBD2. The CDR3 sequence is 16 residues long. CDR1 and CDR2 (germline): LNHDA, SQIVND (reference sequence). V lost 2 bases and J lost 4; bases outside the gene matches: 5. The CDR3 region has the DNA TGTGCCAGTAGTATACGGACTAGCGGGGTTCTAGAGACCCAGTACTTC. Its translation: CASSIRTSGVLETQYF.

V usage is TRBV6-4 and J usage is TRBJ2-2; D tentatively fits TRBD1 or TRBD2 (5 bases each). Trimming took 8 bases from V and 8 from J, leaving 12 bases between them. The CDR3 loop spans 12 amino acids. Germline-derived CDR1 and CDR2 are MRHNA and SNTAGT. As DNA, the CDR3 is TGTGCCAGCCGGGACCCCAGAGGGGAGCTGTTTTTT. This codes for CASRDPRGELFF.

On this clone: At one end the junction does not follow the germline gene, possibly because of a read error. The rearrangement joins TRBV7-7 to TRBJ2-1; 7 nucleotides line up with TRBD2. The CDR3 runs to 14 residues. Germline values: CDR1 SSHAT, CDR2 FNYEAQ (reference sequence). The CDR3 loop is CASSLARGSNEQFF. CDR3 in DNA: TGTGCTAGCAGCTTAGCGCGGGGGAGCAATGAGCAGTTCTTC.

A remark on this clone: One junction end disagrees with the germline gene, perhaps due to a read error. The V and J genes are TRBV6-5 and TRBJ2-7; 8 nucleotides match TRBD1. CDR3 length: 13 residues. The germline CDR1 and CDR2 sequences are MNHEY and SVGAGI. CDR3 protein: CAGSQGASYEQYF. CDR3 coding DNA: TGTGCCGGCAGCCAGGGGGCCTCCTACGAGCAGTACTTC.

The chain joins TRBV5-8 to TRBJ2-7; tentative D call: TRBD2 (5 bases). CDR1 SGHTS and CDR2 YDEGEE come from the germline V gene. The CDR3 is made up of 13 amino acids. The V end was cut by 1 base, the J end by 6 bases, with 11 bases between. The CDR3 coding sequence is TGTGCCAGCAGCTTGTCCGGACTTAGCGAGCAGTACGTC. Translation gives CASSLSGLSEQYV.

The V and J genes are TRBV5-1 and TRBJ1-1, with TRBD1 as a possible D gene (6 bases). Germline assignment: CDR1 SGHRS and CDR2 YFSETQ. The CDR3 consists of 14 residues. V shed 3 bases and J shed 1 base, with 10 bases lying between them. The CDR3 sequence is CASSSQTGNTEAFF. CDR3 sequence (DNA): TGCGCCAGCAGCTCTCAGACAGGGAACACTGAAGCTTTCTTT.

The V and J genes are TRBV5-1 and TRBJ2-2; 9 bases line up with TRBD2. The CDR3 contains 16 residues. The ends lost 4 bases at V and 5 bases at J; junction bases unmatched: 9. The germline V gene encodes CDR1 SGHRS and CDR2 YFSETQ. The CDR3 region is CASSPPSGDLTGELFF. The CDR3 region has the DNA TGCGCCAGCAGCCCGCCTAGCGGGGACTTAACCGGGGAGCTGTTTTTT.